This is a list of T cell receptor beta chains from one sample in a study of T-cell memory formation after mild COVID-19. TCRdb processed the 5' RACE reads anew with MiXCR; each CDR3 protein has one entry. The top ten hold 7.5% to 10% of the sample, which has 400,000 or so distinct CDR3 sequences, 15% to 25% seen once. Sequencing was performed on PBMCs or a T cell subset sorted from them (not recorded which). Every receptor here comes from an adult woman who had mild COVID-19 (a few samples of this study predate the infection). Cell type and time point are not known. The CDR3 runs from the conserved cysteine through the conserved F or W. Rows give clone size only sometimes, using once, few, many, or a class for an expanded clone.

CAISEASYTINYEQFF | 16 | TRBV10-3 | . | TRBJ2-1
CASSQPSSYNSPLHF | 15 | TRBV6-6 | . | TRBJ1-6
CSASARVAKNIQYF | 14 | TRBV20-1 | . | TRBJ2-4
CASSRTGQGFLTF | 13 | TRBV5-5 | many | TRBJ2-6
CATDPGRAGGEQFF | 14 | TRBV15 | few | TRBJ2-1
CSVGTGKALGYTF | 13 | TRBV29-1 | few | TRBJ1-2
CASSPRTGQGTDTQYF | 16 | TRBV18 | few | TRBJ2-3
CASSLDWTGLSNEQFF | 16 | TRBV7-2 | . | TRBJ2-1
CASSWGLAGGPNEQFF | 16 | TRBV11-3 | few | TRBJ2-1
CASSPAGDSEQYF | 13 | TRBV7-9 | . | TRBJ2-7
CASSAGELYQETQYF | 15 | TRBV7-2 | . | TRBJ2-5
CSVEVQREAYEQYF | 14 | TRBV29-1 | . | TRBJ2-7
CASSLDTGAGETQYF | 15 | TRBV5-4 | few | TRBJ2-5
CASSPTSGAPKNIQYF | 16 | TRBV7-2 | few | TRBJ2-4
CSVGGVAAGVPEIGELFF | 18 | TRBV29-1 | few | TRBJ2-2
CASSQRTGDPNYGYTF | 16 | TRBV4-3 | few | TRBJ1-2
CASSQDHWGARVYNGYTF | 18 | TRBV4-1 | . | TRBJ1-2
CASSRTPGLVLETQYF | 16 | TRBV6-6 | . | TRBJ2-5
CASSFGVGYEQFF | 13 | TRBV7-3 | . | TRBJ2-1
CAWSGTGVRETQYF | 14 | TRBV30 | . | TRBJ2-5
CAWRKLAGGTDTQYF | 15 | TRBV30 | once | TRBJ2-3
CSARYEGSDTEAFF | 14 | TRBV20-1 | few | TRBJ1-1
CASSTGINQPQHF | 13 | TRBV7-9 | few | TRBJ1-5
CASSSGDNVGNSPLHF | 16 | TRBV5-1 | few | TRBJ1-6
CASSPRDLLDTGELFF | 16 | TRBV27 | . | TRBJ2-2
CSARVGASGAYEQYF | 15 | TRBV20-1 | . | TRBJ2-7